Listed below are T cell receptor beta chains from one sample, sequenced in a study of cytomegalovirus exposure and HLA in healthy donors. Assay: immunoSEQ multiplex PCR; the TCRdb copy retains only in-frame clones and omits some. The sample has 70,000 or so clones, 85% to 95% seen once; the top ten hold 1.5% to 1.7%. Sequenced material: PBMCs. These receptors were collected from a man aged 18 to 30 in good health and CMV-seropositive. Each CDR3 is given with its conserved first and last residue. Each record gives: clone size, J gene, D gene, V gene, CDR3 protein, CDR3 DNA. A D gene is named only where the DNA matches it firmly. Clone size is stated in some rows and not others, as once, few, many or a class when expanded.

>-|TRBJ2-1|TRBD2|TRBV7-8
CASRSSGASSYNEQFF
TGTGCCAGCAGGTCTAGCGGGGCGAGCTCCTACAATGAGCAGTTCTTC
>-|TRBJ2-1|-|TRBV9
CASSTQPGPGGEQFF
TGTGCCAGCAGCACCCAACCGGGACCCGGGGGTGAGCAGTTCTTC
>-|TRBJ1-1|-|TRBV2
CASRDGRGSTEAFF
TGTGCCAGCAGGGATGGCAGAGGAAGCACTGAAGCTTTCTTT
>-|TRBJ2-2|-|TRBV5-1
CASRGHENTGELFF
TGCGCCAGCAGGGGGCACGAGAACACCGGGGAGCTGTTTTTT
>-|TRBJ2-1|TRBD2|TRBV5-6
CASTSEGLATNEQFF
TGTGCCAGCACCTCAGAGGGACTAGCGACCAATGAGCAGTTCTTC
>-|TRBJ2-7|-|TRBV27
CASRPLSRGAHEQYF
TGTGCCAGCAGGCCCCTCTCCCGGGGGGCGCACGAGCAGTACTTC
>once|TRBJ2-1|TRBD2|TRBV6-5
CASSPPGTKNNEQFF
TGTGCCAGCAGCCCTCCCGGGACTAAAAACAATGAGCAGTTCTTC
>once|TRBJ2-1|TRBD1|TRBV5-4
CASSIRTGGYNEQFF
TGTGCCAGCAGCATACGGACAGGGGGGTACAATGAGCAGTTCTTC
>-|TRBJ2-7|TRBD2|TRBV2
CASSGTSGIYEQYF
TGTGCCAGCAGTGGAACTAGCGGGATCTACGAGCAGTACTTC
>once|TRBJ2-3|-|TRBV6-4
CASSEGHSTDTQYF
TGTGCCAGCAGTGAGGGACACAGCACAGATACGCAGTATTTT
>-|TRBJ1-2|TRBD1|TRBV6-1
CASTTLRTGSYGYTF
TGTGCCAGCACTACGCTCAGGACAGGGAGCTATGGCTACACCTTC